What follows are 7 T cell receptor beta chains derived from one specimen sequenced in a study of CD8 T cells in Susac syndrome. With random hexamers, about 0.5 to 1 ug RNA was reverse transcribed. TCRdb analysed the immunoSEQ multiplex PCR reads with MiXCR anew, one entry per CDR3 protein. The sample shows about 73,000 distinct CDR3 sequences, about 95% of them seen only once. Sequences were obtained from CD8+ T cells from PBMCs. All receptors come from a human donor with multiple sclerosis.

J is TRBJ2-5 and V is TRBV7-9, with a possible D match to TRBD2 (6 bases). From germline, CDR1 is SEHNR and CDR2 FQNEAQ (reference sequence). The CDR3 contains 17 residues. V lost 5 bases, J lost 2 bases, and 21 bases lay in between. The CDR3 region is CASSGPSGESLQETQYF. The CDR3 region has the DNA TGTGCCAGCAGCGGACCTTCGGGGGAGTCTCTTCAAGAGACCCAGTACTTC.

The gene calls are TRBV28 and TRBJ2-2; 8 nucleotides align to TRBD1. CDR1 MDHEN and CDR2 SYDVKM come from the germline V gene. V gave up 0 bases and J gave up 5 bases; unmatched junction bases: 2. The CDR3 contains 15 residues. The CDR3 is CASSLWTGATGELFF. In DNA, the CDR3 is TGTGCCAGCAGTTTATGGACAGGGGCGACCGGGGAGCTGTTTTTT.

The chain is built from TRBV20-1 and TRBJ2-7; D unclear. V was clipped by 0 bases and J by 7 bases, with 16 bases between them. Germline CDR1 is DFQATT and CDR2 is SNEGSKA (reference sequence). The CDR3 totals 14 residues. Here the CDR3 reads CSARDSGDPREQYF. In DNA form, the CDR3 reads TGCAGTGCTAGAGATTCTGGGGATCCTCGGGAGCAGTACTTC.

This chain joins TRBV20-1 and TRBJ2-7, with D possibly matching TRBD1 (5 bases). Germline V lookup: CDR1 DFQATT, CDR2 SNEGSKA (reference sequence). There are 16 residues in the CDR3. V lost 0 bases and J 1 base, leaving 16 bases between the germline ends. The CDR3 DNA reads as TGCAGTGCTAGAGATCAACGCAGGGTCAGGTCCTACGAGCAGTACTTC. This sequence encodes CSARDQRRVRSYEQYF.

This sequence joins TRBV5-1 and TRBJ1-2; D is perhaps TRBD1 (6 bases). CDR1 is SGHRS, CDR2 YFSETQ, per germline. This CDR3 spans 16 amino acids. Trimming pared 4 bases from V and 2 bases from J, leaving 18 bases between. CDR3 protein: CASSGDTRGLNYGYTF. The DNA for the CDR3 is TGCGCCAGCAGCGGGGATACCAGGGGACTAAACTATGGCTACACCTTC.

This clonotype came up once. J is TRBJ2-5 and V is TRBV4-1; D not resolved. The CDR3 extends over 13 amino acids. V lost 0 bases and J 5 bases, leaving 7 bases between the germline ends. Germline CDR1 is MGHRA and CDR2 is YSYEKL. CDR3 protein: CASSQEGSETQYF. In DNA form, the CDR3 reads TGCGCCAGCAGCCAAGAGGGTTCGGAGACCCAGTACTTC.

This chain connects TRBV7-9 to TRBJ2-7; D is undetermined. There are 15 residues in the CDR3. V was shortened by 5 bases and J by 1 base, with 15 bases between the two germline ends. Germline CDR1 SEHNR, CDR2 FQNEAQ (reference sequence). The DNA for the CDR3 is TGTGCCAGCAGCGGCGGCGGCCAAGCTTCCTACGAGCAGTACTTC. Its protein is CASSGGGQASYEQYF.